This T cell receptor beta chain originates from a study of monozygotic twins with cystic fibrosis. Repertoires were generated with immunoSEQ multiplex PCR, while TCRdb's copy carries only in-frame clones and drops some. This sample has 12,000 to 15,000 clones, with over 75% found just once. The CDR3 runs to 12 residues. The V end lost 3 bases, the J end lost 12 bases, and 13 bases lay between the germline ends. Germline CDR1 SEHNR, CDR2 FQNEAQ (reference sequence). The source of this sequence is a boy aged 10-17 years with cystic fibrosis. V usage is TRBV7-9 and J usage is TRBJ2-3, with D unclear. The sequencing sample was made of blood. The CDR3 DNA reads TGTGCCAGCAGCTTGGAACTGAGGTTCCAGTATTTT. As protein: CASSLELRFQYF.